These 21 T cell receptor beta chains share one sample of origin, sequenced in a study of cytomegalovirus exposure and HLA in healthy donors. Vbeta (60) and Jbeta (13) primers were used in the PCR. Generated by immunoSEQ multiplex PCR, the TCRdb table keeps only in-frame clones and is missing some. Listed are around 53,000 clones; 12% falls within the top ten. The source material was PBMCs. All receptors come from a woman aged 25 to 39 in good health and CMV-seropositive.

The rearrangement uses TRBV7-8 and TRBJ1-1, with a possible D match to TRBD1 (6 bases). The length of the CDR3 is 17 residues. The V gene lost 2 bases and the J gene lost 3 bases, with 19 bases spanning the gap. CDR1 SGHVS and CDR2 FQNEAQ come from the germline V gene. Here the CDR3 reads CASSLMNSGQAYTEAFF. The CDR3 DNA sequence: TGTGCCAGCAGCTTAATGAACTCGGGACAAGCTTACACTGAAGCTTTCTTT. The full variable domain, completed using reference TRBV7-8 and TRBJ1-1, is GAGVSQSPRYKVAKRGQDVALRCDPISGHVSLFWYQQALGQGPEFLTYFQNEAQLDKSGLPSDRFFAERPEGSVSTLKIQRTQQEDSAVYLCASSLMNSGQAYTEAFFGQGTRLTVV.

The V and J genes are TRBV19 and TRBJ1-6, with no clear D. The length of the CDR3 is 17 residues. Germline assignment: CDR1 LNHDA and CDR2 SQIVND (reference sequence). Trimming cost V 1 base and J 0 bases, with 10 bases left between them. Here the CDR3 DNA reads TGTGCCAGTAGTATAGGAGGCCTGAGCTCCTATAATTCACCCCTCCACTTT. It translates to CASSIGGLSSYNSPLHF. The complete variable domain, with remaining parts taken from reference TRBV19 and TRBJ1-6, reads DGGITQSPKYLFRKEGQNVTLSCEQNLNHDAMYWYRQDPGQGLRLIYYSQIVNDFQKGDIAEGYSVSREKKESFPLTVTSAQKNPTAFYLCASSIGGLSSYNSPLHFGNGTRLTVT.

V is TRBV2 and J is TRBJ1-1, with a weak D call TRBD1 (6 bases). Germline V lookup: CDR1 SNHLY, CDR2 FYNNEI. The V gene lost 6 bases and the J gene lost 11 bases, with 10 bases spanning the gap. This CDR3 spans 10 amino acids. This chain's CDR3 is CASRNQGAFF. The CDR3 DNA reads as TGTGCCAGCAGGAATCAGGGGGCTTTCTTT. The full variable domain, rest sourced from reference TRBV2 and TRBJ1-1, is EPEVTQTPSHQVTQMGQEVILRCVPISNHLYFYWYRQILGQKVEFLVSFYNNEISEKSEIFDDQFSVERPDGSNFTLKIRSTKLEDSAMYFCASRNQGAFFGQGTRLTVV.

The rearrangement uses TRBV5-4 and TRBJ2-2; D is unresolved. The V end lost 0 bases, the J end lost 5 bases, and 5 bases lay between the germline ends. Germline V gene lookup returns CDR1 SGHNT and CDR2 YYREEE (reference sequence). The CDR3 runs to 13 residues. The CDR3 DNA reads TGTGCCAGCAGCTTGGGCCTAACCGGGGAGCTGTTTTTT. This gives the protein CASSLGLTGELFF.

The chain joins TRBV7-3 to TRBJ2-1; 12 nucleotides agree with TRBD2. CDR3 size: 15 residues. Germline-derived CDR1 and CDR2 are SGHTA and FQGTGA. J lost 6 bases, V lost 5 bases, and 5 bases had no gene match. For the CDR3, the DNA is TGTGCCAGCAGCACTCGACTAGCGGGAGTCAATGAGCAGTTCTTC. Translation: CASSTRLAGVNEQFF.

This chain uses TRBV5-1 with TRBJ2-1, with 7 bases that match TRBD2. CDR1 SGHRS and CDR2 YFSETQ come from the germline V gene. Unmatched junction bases numbered 9, after V lost 4 bases and J lost 5 bases. The CDR3 sequence is 15 residues long. The CDR3 DNA reads TGCGCCAGCAGCGTTTTGGGCGGGAGAAACAATGAGCAGTTCTTC. Translating gives CASSVLGGRNNEQFF.

The gene calls are TRBV2 and TRBJ2-1; perhaps TRBD2 as D (5 bases). This CDR3 spans 15 amino acids. Between the trimmed V and J ends, which lost 1 base and 0 bases, there was a span of 7 bases. Looked up from germline, CDR1 is SNHLY and CDR2 is FYNNEI. CDR3 amino acids: CASSEVGSSYNEQFF. As DNA, the CDR3 is TGTGCCAGCAGTGAAGTGGGGAGCTCCTACAATGAGCAGTTCTTC. Variable domain in full (rest from reference TRBV2 and TRBJ2-1): EPEVTQTPSHQVTQMGQEVILRCVPISNHLYFYWYRQILGQKVEFLVSFYNNEISEKSEIFDDQFSVERPDGSNFTLKIRSTKLEDSAMYFCASSEVGSSYNEQFFGPGTRLTVL.

As concerns this clone: Different DNA sequences within this sample yield the same CDR3. The chain combines TRBV20-1 with TRBJ2-7; D is uncertain. Germline CDR1 DFQATT, CDR2 SNEGSKA (reference sequence). The length of the CDR3 is 11 residues. V lost 2 bases to trimming and J lost 2 bases, with 4 bases between them. The CDR3 protein is CSARTTYEQYF. CDR3 bases: TGCAGTGCTAGAACTACCTACGAGCAGTACTTC.

This chain's CDR3 is CASSYRTGGDNEQFF. CDR3 DNA: TGTGCCAGCAGTTATCGGACAGGGGGTGACAATGAGCAGTTCTTC. The chain employs TRBV6-6 and TRBJ2-1; 10 nucleotides align to TRBD1. The CDR3 length is 15 residues. Germline trimming cut 3 bases from V and 5 bases from J; bases unmatched to any gene: 4. Germline CDR1 reads MNHNY; CDR2 reads SVGAGI (reference sequence).

The chain uses TRBV5-1 and TRBJ2-7; TRBD1 aligns across 11 bases. The CDR3 is 14 residues long. The germline gives CDR1 SGHRS, CDR2 YFSETQ. V dropped 6 bases and J dropped 6; count of bases not matched to a gene: 8. The chain's CDR3 is CASTKRGTGGEQYF. In DNA, the CDR3 is TGCGCCAGCACCAAAAGGGGGACAGGGGGCGAGCAGTACTTC.

CDR3: CASSPRQGEGETQYF. The CDR3 DNA follows: TGTGCCAGCTCACCACGACAGGGAGAAGGGGAGACCCAGTACTTC. The chain employs TRBV18 and TRBJ2-5; 7 bases align to TRBD1. The germline V gene has CDR1 KGHSH and CDR2 LQKENI. The J segment lost 5 bases and the V segment lost 1 base, leaving 7 bases of the junction unmatched. CDR3 length: 15 residues.

The rearrangement links TRBV30 to TRBJ1-5; no reliable D call. The CDR3 extends over 13 amino acids. Germline V lookup: CDR1 GTSNPN, CDR2 SVGIG (reference sequence). The V and J ends lost 2 bases and 3 bases respectively, with 8 bases between them. The CDR3 is CAWSIGVNQPQHF. The CDR3 DNA reads as TGTGCCTGGAGTATCGGGGTCAATCAGCCCCAGCATTTT.

The gene calls are TRBV27 and TRBJ1-1; 11 bases are shared with TRBD1. CDR1 is MNHEY and CDR2 is SMNVEV in the germline V gene (reference sequence). V was pared by 6 bases and J by 4 bases, with 7 bases of the junction left unmatched. The CDR3 extends over 15 amino acids. For the CDR3, the DNA is TGTGCCAGCAGCCTTACCGGGACAGGGGGCACTGAAGCTTTCTTT. Its protein is CASSLTGTGGTEAFF.

This chain connects TRBV6-1 to TRBJ2-7; 7 nucleotides align to TRBD1. The CDR3 runs to 17 residues. Losses at the gene ends were 1 base for V and 4 bases for J; bases not matched to a gene: 13. From germline, CDR1 is MNHNS and CDR2 SASEGT. The CDR3 reads CASSEETPGQKAYEQYF. The CDR3 region has the DNA TGTGCCAGCAGTGAAGAGACCCCGGGACAGAAGGCTTACGAGCAGTACTTC.

The gene calls are TRBV30 and TRBJ2-7, with 7 bases that match TRBD2. The CDR3 contains 13 residues. Germline V gene lookup returns CDR1 GTSNPN and CDR2 SVGIG (reference sequence). Trimming took 1 base from V and 2 from J; bases not matched to a gene: 2. CDR3 loop: CAWSAAGPYEQYF. The CDR3, as DNA: TGTGCCTGGAGTGCAGCGGGGCCCTACGAGCAGTACTTC.

The J gene is TRBJ1-1, the V gene TRBV5-1, with D maybe TRBD1 (6 bases). CDR1 and CDR2 from the germline V gene are SGHRS and YFSETQ. There are 11 residues in the CDR3. With 5 bases removed from V and 6 bases from J, the gap between germline ends came to 8 bases. The CDR3, as DNA: TGCGCCAGCAGAGGGGGTCCTGAAGCTTTCTTT. Translation gives CASRGGPEAFF. The full variable domain, rest sourced from reference TRBV5-1 and TRBJ1-1, is KAGVTQTPRYLIKTRGQQVTLSCSPISGHRSVSWYQQTPGQGLQFLFEYFSETQRNKGNFPGRFSGRQFSNSRSEMNVSTLELGDSALYLCASRGGPEAFFGQGTRLTVV.

The V call is TRBV13, the J call TRBJ2-3; no firm D call. The CDR3 contains 15 residues. CDR1 is PRHDT and CDR2 is FYEKMQ in the germline V gene (reference sequence). Trimming stripped 1 base from V and 0 bases from J, with 8 bases between. Written as DNA, the CDR3 is TGTGCCAGCAGCTTAGACCTATCTAGCACAGATACGCAGTATTTT. This codes for CASSLDLSSTDTQYF.

The CDR3 region has the DNA TGCAGTGCTAGTTCGGATTCACCCCTCCACTTT. Its protein product is CSASSDSPLHF. The rearrangement uses TRBV20-1 and TRBJ1-6; D is unclear. The CDR3 consists of 11 residues. V shed 3 bases and J shed 8 bases, with 5 bases lying between them. From germline, CDR1 is DFQATT and CDR2 SNEGSKA (reference sequence).

The chain employs TRBV29-1 and TRBJ1-4; the D is unclear. This CDR3 has 15 amino acids. CDR1 SQVTM and CDR2 ANQGSEA come from the germline V gene. V lost 6 bases, J lost 1 base, and 15 bases lay in between. CDR3 sequence (DNA): TGCAGCGTCCTTGTTCTTCGGAGAACTAATGAAAAACTGTTTTTT. Its protein product is CSVLVLRRTNEKLFF.

The chain couples TRBV6-9 to TRBJ2-1; TRBD2 agrees at 8 bases. The CDR3 consists of 15 residues. In germline, CDR1 is MNHGY, CDR2 SVAAGI. With V trimmed by 1 base and J by 8 bases, 7 bases remained unmatched. CDR3 nucleotide sequence: TGTGCCAGCAGTTATTTGGGACGGGAGGGGGATGAGCAGTTCTTC. It is translated as CASSYLGREGDEQFF.

The CDR3 loop is CASSLTTYSNQPQHF. CDR3 nucleotide sequence: TGTGCCAGCAGCTTGACCACATATAGCAATCAGCCCCAGCATTTT. This chain joins TRBV5-5 and TRBJ1-5, with no clear D. The CDR3 is made up of 15 amino acids. Germline CDR1 and CDR2: SGHKS and YYEKEE (reference sequence). V was clipped by 1 base and J by 0 bases, with 8 bases between them.